This TCR beta chain was obtained from a study of T cells in localized non-small cell lung cancer. General study results and limits: The study found T cell clonality highest in uninvolved adjacent lung, above tumor. When the top 100 tumor clones were examined, a median around 61 of them also appeared in the adjacent lung, which was paired and uninvolved.

V lost 1 base and J 4 bases, leaving 13 bases between the germline ends. Germline CDR1 reads GTSNPN; CDR2 reads SVGIG (reference sequence). The CDR3 contains 14 residues. In regard to this clone: Antigen: not known.

Using immunoSEQ multiplex PCR, the repertoire was profiled, and TCRdb retains in-frame clones only, with some absent. The table has 20,000 to 30,000 clones, approximately 78% seen once; the top ten hold about 4%. The TCR sequence derives from a woman between 35 and 75 years old with stage I lung adenocarcinoma. Material: peripheral blood, obtained before any cancer treatment. The chain employs TRBV30 and TRBJ1-1, with a weak D call TRBD1 (5 bases). In DNA form, the CDR3 reads TGTGCCTGGAGTGCTGGCAGGGTGGGCACTGAAGCTTTCTTT. It translates to CAWSAGRVGTEAFF.